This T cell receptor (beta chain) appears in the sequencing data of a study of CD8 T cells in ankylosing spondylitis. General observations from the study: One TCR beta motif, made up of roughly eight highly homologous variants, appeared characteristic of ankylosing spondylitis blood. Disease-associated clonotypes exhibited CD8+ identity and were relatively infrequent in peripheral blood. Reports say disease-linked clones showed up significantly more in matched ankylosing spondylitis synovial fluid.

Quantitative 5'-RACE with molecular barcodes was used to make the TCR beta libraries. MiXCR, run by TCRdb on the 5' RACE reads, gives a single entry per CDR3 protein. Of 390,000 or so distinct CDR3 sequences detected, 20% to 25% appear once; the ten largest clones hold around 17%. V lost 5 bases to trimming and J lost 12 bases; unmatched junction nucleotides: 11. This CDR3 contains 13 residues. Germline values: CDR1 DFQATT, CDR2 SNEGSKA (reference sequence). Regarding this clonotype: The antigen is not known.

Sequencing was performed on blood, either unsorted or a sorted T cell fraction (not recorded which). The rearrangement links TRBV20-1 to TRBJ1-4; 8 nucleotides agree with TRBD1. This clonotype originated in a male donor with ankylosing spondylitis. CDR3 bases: TGCAGTGCTGAAGGACAGGGTCCTGAGGAACTGTTTTTT. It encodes CSAEGQGPEELFF.